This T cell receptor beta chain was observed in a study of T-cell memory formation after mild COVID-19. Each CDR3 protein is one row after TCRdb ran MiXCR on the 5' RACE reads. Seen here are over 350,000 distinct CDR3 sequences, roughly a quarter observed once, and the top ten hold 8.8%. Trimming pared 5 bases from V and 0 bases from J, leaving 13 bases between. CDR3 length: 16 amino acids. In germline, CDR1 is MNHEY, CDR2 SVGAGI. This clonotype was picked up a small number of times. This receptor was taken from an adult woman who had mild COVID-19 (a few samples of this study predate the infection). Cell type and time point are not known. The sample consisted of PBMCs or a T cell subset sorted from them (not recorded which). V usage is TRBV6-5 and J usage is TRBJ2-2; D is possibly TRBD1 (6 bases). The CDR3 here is CASSEDSLANTGELFF. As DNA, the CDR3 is TGTGCCAGCAGTGAGGACAGCCTCGCGAACACCGGGGAGCTGTTTTTT.